Listed below are T cell receptor beta chains from one sample, sequenced in a study of CXCR3-negative and CXCR3-positive naive CD8 T cells. After re-calling the 5' RACE reads, TCRdb lists one entry per CDR3 protein, DNA absent. This sample's clone table lists about 120,000 distinct CDR3 sequences. Sequences were obtained from naive CXCR3+ CD8+ T cells from blood. These TCRs come from a human donor in good health. Some clones in this sample may be carry-over from other donors' samples. The CDR3 runs from the conserved cysteine through the conserved F or W.

j_call v_call cdr3_aa
TRBJ2-7 TRBV7-6 CASTNSVEQYF
TRBJ2-7 TRBV7-2 CASSLGLGGSYEQYF
TRBJ2-7 TRBV27 CASTLSGAEVEQYF
TRBJ1-5 TRBV15 CATSRERTVVQPQHF
TRBJ2-1 TRBV6-5 CASSSTYGTSGSPYNEQFF
TRBJ1-1 TRBV4-1 CASSQEKFRGQDTEAFF
TRBJ2-1 TRBV20-1 CSARGTSGSYNEQFF
TRBJ2-2 TRBV29-1 CSVEETRPGELFF
TRBJ2-1 TRBV9 CASSGSGTSENEQFF
TRBJ2-5 TRBV28 CASSPGLATETQYF
TRBJ2-1 TRBV9 CASSVDRATYNEQFF
TRBJ2-2 TRBV29-1 CSVVPQGRAGELFF
TRBJ2-7 TRBV2 CASSHGGQGYEQYF
TRBJ1-1 TRBV5-5 CASSLVLDTEAFF
TRBJ2-7 TRBV27 CASSLSIGDLDYEQYF
TRBJ2-3 TRBV29-1 CSVAGLAGGRGTDTQYF
TRBJ2-7 TRBV12-3/TRBV12-4 CASSFEDSEQYF
TRBJ2-7 TRBV5-1 CASSFGISYEQYF
TRBJ2-5 TRBV7-9 CASRSTSGGPQETQYF
TRBJ2-5 TRBV4-1 CASSQNPQETQYF
TRBJ2-3 TRBV29-1 CSVEGTGQSDTQYF
TRBJ2-7 TRBV13 CASSLGLYEQYF
TRBJ2-7 TRBV21-1 CASSNQAYEQYF
TRBJ2-1 TRBV5-1 CASSLEGSGSSYNEQFF
TRBJ2-7 TRBV5-4 CASSLGEGDEQYF
TRBJ1-5 TRBV28 CASSFMGEPNQPQHF
TRBJ2-1 TRBV7-9 CASRPGSFNEQFF
TRBJ1-1 TRBV12-3/TRBV12-4 CASGRSPNTEAFF
TRBJ1-2 TRBV4-1 CASSQTLNPGQGAVDGYTF
TRBJ2-3 TRBV27 CASGRQGTDTQYF
TRBJ2-4 TRBV15 CATSRDLREAKNIQYF
TRBJ2-2 TRBV29-1 CSVVAGTGELFF
TRBJ2-7 TRBV3-1 CASSQDGKREGPLYEQYF
TRBJ2-5 TRBV7-9 CASTFPGLEETQYF
TRBJ1-6 TRBV20-1 CSARDLGSPLHF
TRBJ2-1 TRBV6-6 CASSYSARSYNEQFF
TRBJ1-1 TRBV7-9 CASSSQAQSTGPDTEAFF
TRBJ2-1 TRBV5-1 CASSFTGYNEQFF
TRBJ2-1 TRBV19 CASSISGGSYNEQFF
TRBJ1-1 TRBV29-1 CSVELRDGTEAFF
TRBJ1-2 TRBV30 CAWSAGTGGGYTF
TRBJ2-7 TRBV18 CASSPAGLASSYEQYF
TRBJ1-5 TRBV5-8 CASSHGGLDYSNQPQHF
TRBJ2-3 TRBV7-2 CASSPRWLAGGPSTDTQYF
TRBJ2-7 TRBV27 CASSPDGETYEQYF
TRBJ2-3 TRBV6-4 CASSDSAADTQYF